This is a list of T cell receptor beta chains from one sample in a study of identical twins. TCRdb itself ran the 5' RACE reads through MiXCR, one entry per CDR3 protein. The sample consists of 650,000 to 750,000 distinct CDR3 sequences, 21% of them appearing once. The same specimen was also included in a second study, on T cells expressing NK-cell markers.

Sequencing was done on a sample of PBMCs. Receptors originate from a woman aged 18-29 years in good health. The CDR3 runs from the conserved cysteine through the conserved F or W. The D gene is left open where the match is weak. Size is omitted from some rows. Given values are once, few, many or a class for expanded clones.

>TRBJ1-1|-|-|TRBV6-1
TGTGCCAGCAGCCTAGATTGGGACGTCCGTGAAGCTTTCTTT
CASSLDWDVREAFF
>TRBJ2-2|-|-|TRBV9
TGTGCCAGCAGCGTAGTTCAGGGCACCGGGGAGCTGTTTTTT
CASSVVQGTGELFF
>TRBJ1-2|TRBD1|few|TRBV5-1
TGCGCCAGCAGTTCAACGACAGGGAACTATGGCTACACCTTC
CASSSTTGNYGYTF
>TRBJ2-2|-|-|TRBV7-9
TGTGCCAGTATTGGGAGGACCGGGGAGCTGTTTTTT
CASIGRTGELFF
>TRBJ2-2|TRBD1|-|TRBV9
TGTGCCAGCAGCGAAAAACAGGGGATCCCGAACACCGGGGAGCTGTTTTTT
CASSEKQGIPNTGELFF
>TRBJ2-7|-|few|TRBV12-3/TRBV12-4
TGTGCCAGCAGTTTAGGGTGGGGGAGAGTCTCCTACGAGCAGTACTTC
CASSLGWGRVSYEQYF
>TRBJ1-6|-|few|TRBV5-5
TGTGCCAGCAGCTTCAAGGCCACGAATTCACCCCTCCACTTT
CASSFKATNSPLHF
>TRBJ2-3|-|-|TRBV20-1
TGCAGTGCTAACCTTCAATTAGGATTTGTAACGCAGTATTTT
CSANLQLGFVTQYF
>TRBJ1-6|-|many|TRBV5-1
TGCGCCAGCAGCTCGGAGTCCTATAATTCACCCCTCCACTTT
CASSSESYNSPLHF
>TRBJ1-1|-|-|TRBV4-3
TGCGCCAGCAGCCAAGACAGGGGAATGAACACTGAAGCTTTCTTT
CASSQDRGMNTEAFF